One sample yielded the 11 T cell receptor beta chains listed below, sequenced in a study of T cell responses to AZD1222 COVID-19 vaccine. TCRdb's copy holds only in-frame clones and misses some; the assay was immunoSEQ multiplex PCR. There are 130,000 to 150,000 clones in the sample; about 91% occur only once, and approximately 15% lies in the top ten. Source: peripheral blood, taken on day 0 of AZD1222 vaccination. The source is an adult in good health.

There are a few counts of this clone. This rearrangement joins TRBV20-1 to TRBJ1-2, with D hard to call. The CDR3 contains 11 residues. The germline CDR1 and CDR2 sequences are DFQATT and SNEGSKA (reference sequence). V shed 8 bases and J shed 5 bases, with 12 bases lying between them. The CDR3 region is CSTNTNYGYTF. In nucleotides, the CDR3 is TGCAGTACCAACACGAATTATGGCTACACCTTC.

The rearrangement links TRBV18 to TRBJ2-3, with D unresolved. V was cut by 3 bases and J by 4 bases, with 17 bases left in between. Germline V gene data show CDR1 as KGHSH and CDR2 as LQKENI. The CDR3 sequence is 16 residues long. The CDR3 bases are TGTGCCAGCTCACCCCCCTACACCCGGAACGCAGATACGCAGTATTTT. Encoded protein: CASSPPYTRNADTQYF.

The chain combines TRBV7-2 with TRBJ2-2; D gene uncertain. CDR3 length: 16 amino acids. V was shortened by 1 base and J by 0 bases, with 9 bases between the two germline ends. Germline values: CDR1 SGHTA, CDR2 FQGNSA. CDR3 amino acids: CASSLVGGANTGELFF. The CDR3 nucleotides read TGTGCCAGCAGCTTAGTTGGCGGTGCGAACACCGGGGAGCTGTTTTTT.

This chain connects TRBV19 to TRBJ1-2, with D perhaps matching TRBD1 (5 bases). The CDR3 totals 14 residues. Germline-derived CDR1 and CDR2 are LNHDA and SQIVND (reference sequence). V was pared by 6 bases and J by 4 bases, with 15 bases between. CDR3 amino acids: CASSARGIGYGYTF. The CDR3 nucleotides read TGTGCCAGTAGCGCGAGGGGTATAGGCTATGGCTACACCTTC.

The CDR3: CASERVWKAEQYF. CDR3 nucleotide sequence: TGTGCCAGCGAACGGGTTTGGAAGGCCGAGCAGTACTTC. V is TRBV6-5 and J is TRBJ2-7; no definite D call. The germline V gene has CDR1 MNHEY and CDR2 SVGAGI. The CDR3 runs 13 residues. V was pared by 8 bases and J by 6 bases, with 17 bases between.

The chain carries TRBV4-2 and TRBJ2-7; TRBD2 matches 9 bases. The CDR3 extends over 15 amino acids. Germline V gene sequence: CDR1 LGHNA, CDR2 YNFKEQ. Germline trimming cut 5 bases from V and 5 bases from J; bases unmatched to any gene: 10. The chain's CDR3 is CASSMGRGGRNEQYF. The DNA for the CDR3 is TGTGCCAGCAGCATGGGGCGGGGGGGCCGGAACGAGCAGTACTTC.

This chain links TRBV5-1 with TRBJ1-1; the D is unclear. CDR1 SGHRS and CDR2 YFSETQ come from the germline V gene. This CDR3 spans 11 amino acids. Deletions cut 0 bases from V and 4 bases from J, with 1 base between. The CDR3 region has the DNA TGCGCCAGCAGCTTGGCCACTGAAGCTTTCTTT. As protein: CASSLATEAFF.

This clone occurred once. This chain links TRBV2 with TRBJ2-2, with a tentative D call TRBD1 (7 bases). CDR3 length: 15 residues. V gave up 8 bases and J gave up 0 bases, with 13 bases separating them. CDR1 is SNHLY, CDR2 FYNNEI, per germline. The CDR3 loop is CASVRGTANTGELFF. The CDR3 nucleotides are TGTGCCAGCGTTCGCGGGACAGCGAACACCGGGGAGCTGTTTTTT.

The J gene is TRBJ1-1, the V gene TRBV27; no firm D call. The CDR3 has 15 residues. Germline loops: CDR1 MNHEY, CDR2 SMNVEV (reference sequence). Trimming cost V 5 bases and J 1 base, with 14 bases left between them. CDR3 DNA: TGTGCCAGCAGTCGGGCCGGCGAGGGGAACACTGAAGCTTTCTTT. Protein: CASSRAGEGNTEAFF.

V usage is TRBV7-2 and J usage is TRBJ2-3; D unresolved. V was cut by 5 bases and J by 6 bases, with 6 bases left in between. There are 11 residues in the CDR3. Germline CDR1 reads SGHTA; CDR2 reads FQGNSA. The CDR3 region is CASSKADTQYF. The CDR3 nucleotides read TGTGCCAGCAGCAAGGCGGATACGCAGTATTTT.

V usage is TRBV4-3 and J usage is TRBJ1-1, with no clear D. Trimming removed 0 bases from V and 6 bases from J, with 11 bases in between. The CDR3 contains 14 residues. Germline-derived CDR1 and CDR2 are LGHNA and YSLEER. The CDR3 DNA sequence: TGCGCCAGCAGCCAAGAACTGTCGAGCCCTGAAGCTTTCTTT. Translated, it gives CASSQELSSPEAFF.